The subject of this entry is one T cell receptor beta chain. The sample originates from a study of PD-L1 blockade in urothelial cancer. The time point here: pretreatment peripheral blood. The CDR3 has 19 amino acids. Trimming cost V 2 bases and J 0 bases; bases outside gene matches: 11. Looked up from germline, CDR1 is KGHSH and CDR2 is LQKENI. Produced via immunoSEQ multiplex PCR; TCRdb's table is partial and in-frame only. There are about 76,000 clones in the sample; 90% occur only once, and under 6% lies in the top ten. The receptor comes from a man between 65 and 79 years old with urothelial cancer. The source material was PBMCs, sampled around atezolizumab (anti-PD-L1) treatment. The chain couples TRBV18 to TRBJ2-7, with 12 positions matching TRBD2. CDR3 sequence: CASSPVGQGLAGRSYEQYF. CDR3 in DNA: TGTGCCAGCTCACCAGTGGGGCAGGGACTAGCGGGTCGCTCCTACGAGCAGTACTTC.